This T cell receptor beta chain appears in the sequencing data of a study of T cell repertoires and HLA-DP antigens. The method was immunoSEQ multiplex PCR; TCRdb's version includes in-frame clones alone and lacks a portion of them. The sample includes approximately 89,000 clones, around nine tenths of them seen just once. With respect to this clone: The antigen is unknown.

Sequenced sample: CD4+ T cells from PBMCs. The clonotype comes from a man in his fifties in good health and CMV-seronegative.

The CDR3 DNA is TGTGCCAGCAGTGAAGAATCAACACTTCCTAATTCACCCCTCCACTTT. This gives the protein CASSEESTLPNSPLHF. The chain couples TRBV6-1 to TRBJ1-6, with no clear D. The ends were cut back, 1 base at V and 6 bases at J, with 13 bases in the middle. The germline V gene has CDR1 MNHNS and CDR2 SASEGT. CDR3 length: 16 amino acids.